The TCR beta chain under discussion was sequenced for a study of regulatory T cells in long-lasting Graves disease. General study points: Analyses excluded thyroid tissue, covering peripheral blood alone. Sample size was small, which may have lowered accuracy.

The germline V and J ends were trimmed by 0 bases and 1 base, with 10 bases remaining between them. CDR1 is SGHKS, CDR2 YYEKEE, per germline (reference sequence). This CDR3 has 15 amino acids. Time point in this sample: newly diagnosed GD, antithyroid drugs for less than 3 months. Scientists built the TCR library using RNA that was extracted from PBMCs. As collected, the peripheral blood samples measured 7 to 9.5 milliliters each and went into EDTA tubes. This clonotype was detected a few times. Its antigen remains unidentified. CDR3 regions were amplified by Arm-PCR using iRepertoire HTBI primers to build TCR beta libraries. One entry per CDR3 protein, called by TCRdb with MiXCR from the multiplex PCR reads. The sample yields approximately 540,000 distinct CDR3 sequences, about 12% seen once. These records were also assigned to another study, of T cells in Graves' hyperthyroidism and ophthalmopathy. As reported in that work: Ophthalmopathy was predicted by the model a median of 6.5 months ahead of onset.

The sample was peripheral blood mononuclear cells (PBMCs), taken at new diagnosis, from a patient treated with antithyroid drugs. This chain links TRBV5-5 with TRBJ1-2; D is perhaps TRBD1 (6 bases). This clonotype was obtained from a woman aged 30 to 39 with Graves disease. The CDR3 DNA follows: TGTGCCAGCAGCTTGGAAGGGACATTTAACTATGGCTACACCTTC. Translated: CASSLEGTFNYGYTF.